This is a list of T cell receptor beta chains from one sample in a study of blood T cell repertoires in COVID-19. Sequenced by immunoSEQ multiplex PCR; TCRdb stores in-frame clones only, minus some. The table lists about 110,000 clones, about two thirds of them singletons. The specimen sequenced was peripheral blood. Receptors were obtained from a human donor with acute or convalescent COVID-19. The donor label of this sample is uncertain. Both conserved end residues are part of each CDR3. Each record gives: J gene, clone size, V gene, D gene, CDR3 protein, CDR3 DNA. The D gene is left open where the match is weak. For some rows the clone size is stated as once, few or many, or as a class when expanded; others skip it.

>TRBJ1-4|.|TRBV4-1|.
CASSRFGGKAELFF
TGCGCCAGCAGCCGATTCGGGGGAAAGGCGGAACTGTTTTTT
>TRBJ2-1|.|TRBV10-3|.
CAISDRVYNEQFF
TGTGCCATCAGTGATCGGGTGTACAATGAGCAGTTCTTC
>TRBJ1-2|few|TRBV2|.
CASSVLFGYTF
TGTGCCAGCAGTGTATTATTTGGCTACACCTTC
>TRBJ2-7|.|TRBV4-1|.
CASSQDSAGPTTPYEQYF
TGCGCCAGCAGCCAAGATTCGGCAGGGCCTACGACACCCTACGAGCAGTACTTC
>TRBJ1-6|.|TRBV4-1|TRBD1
CASRTGQGIYNSPLHF
TGCGCCAGCAGGACAGGGCAGGGAATATATAATTCACCCCTCCACTTT
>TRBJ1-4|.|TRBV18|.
CASSPRQDEKLFF
TGTGCCAGCTCACCACGTCAGGATGAAAAACTGTTTTTT
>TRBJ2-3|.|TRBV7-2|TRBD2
CASSFGSSGGAQISTQYF
TGTGCCAGCAGCTTTGGGTCTAGCGGGGGGGCCCAGATAAGCACGCAGTATTTT
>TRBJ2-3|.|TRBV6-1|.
CASSEEAVSTDTQYF
TGTGCCAGCAGTGAAGAAGCGGTATCCACAGATACGCAGTATTTT
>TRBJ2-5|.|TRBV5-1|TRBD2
CASSHSTSGVKTQYF
TGCGCCAGCAGCCATTCAACTAGCGGGGTTAAGACCCAGTACTTC
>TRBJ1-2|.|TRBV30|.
CAWSPRGFYGYTF
TGTGCCTGGAGTCCACGGGGGTTCTATGGCTACACCTTC
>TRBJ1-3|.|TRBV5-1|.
CASSLTGISGNTIYF
TGCGCCAGCAGCTTGACAGGGATCTCTGGAAACACCATATATTTT
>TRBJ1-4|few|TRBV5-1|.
CASSLGTGTSNEKLFF
TGCGCCAGCAGCTTGGGAACAGGGACGAGTAATGAAAAACTGTTTTTT
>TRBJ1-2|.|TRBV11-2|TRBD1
CASSLGGQGIGYTF
TGTGCCAGCAGCTTAGGGGGACAGGGAATCGGCTACACCTTC
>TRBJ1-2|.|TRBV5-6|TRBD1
CASRLTGGYGYTF
TGTGCCAGCAGATTGACAGGGGGCTATGGCTACACCTTC
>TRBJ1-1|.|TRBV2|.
CASRTGVGNTEAFF
TGTGCCAGCAGGACCGGGGTGGGCAACACTGAAGCTTTCTTT
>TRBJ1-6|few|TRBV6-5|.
CASSYGQYDSPLHF
TGTGCCAGCAGTTACGGGCAGTACGATTCACCCCTCCACTTT
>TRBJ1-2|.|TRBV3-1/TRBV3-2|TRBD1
CASSTTGGPNYGYTF
TGTGCCAGCAGTACTACAGGGGGCCCTAACTATGGCTACACCTTC
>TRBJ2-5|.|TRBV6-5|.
CASSFTEQTQYF
TGTGCCAGCAGCTTTACTGAGCAGACCCAGTACTTC
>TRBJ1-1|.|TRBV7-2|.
CASSLQGSYTEAFF
TGTGCCAGCAGCTTACAGGGATCCTACACTGAAGCTTTCTTT
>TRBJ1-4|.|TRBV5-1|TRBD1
CASSPGQGVPNEKLFF
TGCGCCAGCAGCCCGGGACAGGGAGTTCCTAATGAAAAACTGTTTTTT
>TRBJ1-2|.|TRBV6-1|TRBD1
CASTRQGQLDYGYTF
TGTGCCAGCACCAGACAGGGACAACTTGACTATGGCTACACCTTC
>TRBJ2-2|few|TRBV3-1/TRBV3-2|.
CASSQNRRGNTGELFF
TGTGCCAGCAGCCAAAACCGGCGGGGTAACACCGGGGAGCTGTTTTTT
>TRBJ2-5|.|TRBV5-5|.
CASSPPGGMETQYF
TGTGCCAGCAGCCCCCCCGGGGGAATGGAGACCCAGTACTTC
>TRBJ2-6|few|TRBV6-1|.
CASSEPGSGANVLTF
TGTGCCAGCAGTGAGCCGGGGTCTGGGGCCAACGTCCTGACTTTC
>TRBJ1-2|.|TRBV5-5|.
CASSRDGVFYGYTF
TGTGCCAGCAGCCGCGACGGGGTTTTCTATGGCTACACCTTC
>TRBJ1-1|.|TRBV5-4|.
CASSLAGGGTEAFF
TGTGCCAGCAGCTTGGCCGGGGGGGGCACTGAAGCTTTCTTT
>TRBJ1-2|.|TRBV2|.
CARECGGDYGYTF
TGTGCCAGGGAATGCGGGGGCGACTATGGCTACACCTTC
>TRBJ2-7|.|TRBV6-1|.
CASRAGTPPYEQYF
TGTGCCAGCAGGGCCGGGACACCTCCCTACGAGCAGTACTTC
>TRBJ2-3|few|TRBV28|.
CASSPSWDFTDTQYF
TGTGCCAGCAGTCCCTCCTGGGACTTCACAGATACGCAGTATTTT
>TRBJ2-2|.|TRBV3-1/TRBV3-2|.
CASSHLHRPDSTGELFF
TGTGCCAGCAGCCACCTGCACCGCCCGGACAGCACCGGGGAGCTGTTTTTT
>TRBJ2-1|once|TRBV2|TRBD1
CASRGQVTYNEQFF
TGTGCCAGCAGGGGACAGGTTACCTACAATGAGCAGTTCTTC
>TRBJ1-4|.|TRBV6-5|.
CASSRVLNGEKLFF
TGTGCCAGCAGCCGTGTCCTAAACGGGGAAAAACTGTTTTTT
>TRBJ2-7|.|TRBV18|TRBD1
CASSPGQGRDEQYF
TGTGCCAGCTCTCCCGGACAGGGAAGGGACGAGCAGTACTTC
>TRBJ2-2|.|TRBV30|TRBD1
CAFRTGTANTGELFF
TGTGCTTTCCGTACCGGGACAGCGAACACCGGGGAGCTGTTTTTT
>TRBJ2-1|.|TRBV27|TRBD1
CASSPRGPGQGFNEQFF
TGTGCCAGCAGTCCCCGAGGCCCCGGACAGGGGTTCAATGAGCAGTTCTTC
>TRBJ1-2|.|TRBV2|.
CASSEAWTYIYGYTF
TGTGCCAGCAGTGAAGCTTGGACATATATCTATGGCTACACCTTC
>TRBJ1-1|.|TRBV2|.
CASVEWVLNTEAFF
TGTGCCAGCGTGGAGTGGGTCCTGAACACTGAAGCTTTCTTT
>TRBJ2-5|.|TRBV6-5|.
CASRAGSFGDVTQYF
TGTGCCAGCAGGGCCGGATCCTTTGGAGATGTGACCCAGTACTTC
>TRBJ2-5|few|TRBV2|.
CASMAGETQYF
TGTGCCAGCATGGCGGGGGAGACCCAGTACTTC
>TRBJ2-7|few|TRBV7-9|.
CASSLGVQDEQYF
TGTGCCAGCAGCTTAGGGGTACAGGACGAGCAGTACTTC
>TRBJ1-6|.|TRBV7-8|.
CASSPRGRDPDSPLHF
TGTGCCAGCAGCCCAAGAGGGAGAGATCCGGATTCACCCCTCCACTTT
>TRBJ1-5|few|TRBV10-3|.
CAISEGQGPNQPQHF
TGTGCCATCAGTGAGGGGCAGGGGCCGAATCAGCCCCAGCATTTT
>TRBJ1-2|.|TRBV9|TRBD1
CASSVNTGGYGYTF
TGTGCCAGCAGCGTAAATACAGGGGGCTATGGCTACACCTTC
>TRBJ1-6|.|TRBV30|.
CAWSLGGSNSPLHF
TGTGCCTGGAGTCTCGGAGGGTCCAATTCACCCCTCCACTTT
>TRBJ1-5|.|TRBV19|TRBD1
CASTQQTGVGQPQHF
TGTGCCAGTACCCAGCAAACAGGGGTGGGTCAGCCCCAGCATTTT
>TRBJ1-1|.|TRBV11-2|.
CASSPLVGHTEAFF
TGTGCCAGCAGCCCCCTAGTGGGGCACACTGAAGCTTTCTTT
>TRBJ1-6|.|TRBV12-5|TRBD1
CASGLGRGLSPLHF
TGTGCTAGTGGTTTAGGCAGGGGGCTTTCACCCCTCCACTTT
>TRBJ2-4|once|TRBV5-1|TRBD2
CASSLSELAVNIQYF
TGCGCCAGCAGCCTGTCGGAACTAGCGGTAAACATTCAGTACTTC
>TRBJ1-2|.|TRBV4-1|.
CASSQARWTNYGYTF
TGCGCCAGCAGCCAAGCCAGGTGGACTAACTATGGCTACACCTTC
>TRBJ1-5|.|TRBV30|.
CAWSVNANQPQHF
TGTGCCTGGAGTGTAAATGCGAATCAGCCCCAGCATTTT
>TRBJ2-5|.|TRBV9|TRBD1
CASSPAPTGRGETQYF
TGTGCCAGCAGCCCAGCCCCGACAGGGCGTGGGGAGACCCAGTACTTC
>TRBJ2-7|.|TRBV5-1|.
CASSLGSSGEQYF
TGCGCCAGCAGCTTGGGGTCGTCCGGCGAGCAGTACTTC
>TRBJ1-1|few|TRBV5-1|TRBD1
CASSLGDQGAGEAFF
TGCGCCAGCAGTTTGGGGGACCAGGGGGCTGGCGAAGCTTTCTTT
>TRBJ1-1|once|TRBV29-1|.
CSVALQGRNTEAFF
TGCAGCGTTGCTTTGCAGGGGCGGAACACTGAAGCTTTCTTT
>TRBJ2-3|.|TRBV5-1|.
CASCRTLRTDTQYF
TGCGCCAGCTGTCGGACTTTACGCACAGATACGCAGTATTTT
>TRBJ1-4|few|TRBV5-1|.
CASSLSRGASAKLFF
TGCGCCAGCAGCTTATCAAGGGGCGCATCGGCAAAACTGTTTTTT
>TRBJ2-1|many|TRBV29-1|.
CSVGGGSTGEKIRNEQFF
TGCAGCGTGGGGGGAGGTTCTACAGGGGAAAAGATTAGGAATGAGCAGTTCTTC
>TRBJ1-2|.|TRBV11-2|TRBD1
CASSPTGDYGYTF
TGTGCCAGCAGTCCAACAGGGGACTATGGCTACACCTTC
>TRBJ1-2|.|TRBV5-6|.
CASSLTGVVYGYTF
TGTGCCAGCAGCTTGACAGGCGTTGTCTATGGCTACACCTTC